A selection of T cell receptor beta chains follows, all from one sample in a study of beta chain features in type 1 diabetes. The method was immunoSEQ multiplex PCR; TCRdb's version includes in-frame clones alone and lacks a portion of them. This table has hundreds of thousands of clones, roughly 15% appearing once. The specimen sequenced was naive CD4+ T cells from blood. Source of these receptors: a woman between 40 and 50 years old in good health. Each CDR3 is given with its conserved first and last residue. A D gene is named only where the DNA matches it firmly. Expanded clones are given a class, and other clones once, few, many or no size at all.

v_call: TRBV10-1; clone_size: .; j_call: TRBJ2-4; d_call: .; cdr3_nt: TGCGCCAGCAGAGGCCCCAGGGGGGCCCACATTAATATAGCCAAAAACATTCAGTACTTC; cdr3_aa: CASRGPRGAHINIAKNIQYF
v_call: TRBV2; clone_size: few; j_call: TRBJ2-2; d_call: TRBD2; cdr3_nt: TGTGCCAGTATAGCGGGGGAAAACACCGGGGAGCTGTTTTTT; cdr3_aa: CASIAGENTGELFF
v_call: TRBV7-8; clone_size: .; j_call: TRBJ2-2; d_call: .; cdr3_nt: TGTGCCAGCAGCTTAGACAGGGCCGGGGAGCTGTTTTTT; cdr3_aa: CASSLDRAGELFF
v_call: TRBV10-1; clone_size: .; j_call: TRBJ2-7; d_call: TRBD1; cdr3_nt: TGCGCCAGCAATCCGGGACAGGGCTACGAGCAGTACTTC; cdr3_aa: CASNPGQGYEQYF
v_call: TRBV7-9; clone_size: .; j_call: TRBJ2-4; d_call: TRBD1; cdr3_nt: TGTGCCAGCAGCGTGGCCGGGACAGTAGCCAAAAACATTCAGTACTTC; cdr3_aa: CASSVAGTVAKNIQYF
v_call: TRBV29-1; clone_size: .; j_call: TRBJ1-3; d_call: TRBD1; cdr3_nt: TGCAGCGTGGGGACAGGCTCTGGAAACACCATATATTTT; cdr3_aa: CSVGTGSGNTIYF
v_call: TRBV7-2; clone_size: .; j_call: TRBJ2-6; d_call: .; cdr3_nt: TGTGCCAGCAGCCGTAATAGCGGCTCTGGGGCCAACGTCCTGACTTTC; cdr3_aa: CASSRNSGSGANVLTF
v_call: TRBV4-1; clone_size: few; j_call: TRBJ2-5; d_call: TRBD1; cdr3_nt: TGCGCCAGCAGCCAGGGACAGGGGTTGGCGACCCAGTACTTC; cdr3_aa: CASSQGQGLATQYF
v_call: TRBV7-6; clone_size: .; j_call: TRBJ2-1; d_call: .; cdr3_nt: TGTGCCAGCAGCTTTTATGCCCAAAGAGGTGAGCAGTTCTTC; cdr3_aa: CASSFYAQRGEQFF
v_call: TRBV10-3; clone_size: .; j_call: TRBJ1-1; d_call: TRBD1; cdr3_nt: TGTGCCATCAGCCTGACTGGACAGGGGGGCACTGAAGCTTTCTTT; cdr3_aa: CAISLTGQGGTEAFF
v_call: TRBV5-4; clone_size: few; j_call: TRBJ2-7; d_call: .; cdr3_nt: TGTGCCAGCAGTGTGGGGTCCAGGGCCTTGAAGGACGAGCAGTACTTC; cdr3_aa: CASSVGSRALKDEQYF
v_call: TRBV2; clone_size: .; j_call: TRBJ1-2; d_call: .; cdr3_nt: TGTGCCAGCAGTGAAGCACGGGAGCACGGCTACACCTTC; cdr3_aa: CASSEAREHGYTF
v_call: TRBV10-2; clone_size: few; j_call: TRBJ2-2; d_call: .; cdr3_nt: TGCGCCAGCCGGAGACGCAACGGGGAGCTGTTTTTT; cdr3_aa: CASRRRNGELFF
v_call: TRBV10-3; clone_size: .; j_call: TRBJ1-2; d_call: .; cdr3_nt: TGTGCCATCAGTGAGACAGGGCGGATAAGCGGCTACACCTTC; cdr3_aa: CAISETGRISGYTF
v_call: TRBV19; clone_size: few; j_call: TRBJ1-5; d_call: .; cdr3_nt: TGTGCCAGTAGTATAGAGGGGGCAAGCAATCAGCCCCAGCATTTT; cdr3_aa: CASSIEGASNQPQHF
v_call: TRBV29-1; clone_size: .; j_call: TRBJ2-5; d_call: .; cdr3_nt: TGCAGCGCTTCACGACAGAACCAAGAGACCCAGTACTTC; cdr3_aa: CSASRQNQETQYF
v_call: TRBV5-1; clone_size: .; j_call: TRBJ1-4; d_call: .; cdr3_nt: TGCGCCAGCAGCTTGGCCGCCACGTCGGGTGAAAAACTGTTTTTT; cdr3_aa: CASSLAATSGEKLFF
v_call: TRBV5-1; clone_size: .; j_call: TRBJ2-3; d_call: .; cdr3_nt: TGCGCCAGCAGCTTGGGCCTCTACCTAGCTAGCACAGATACGCAGTATTTT; cdr3_aa: CASSLGLYLASTDTQYF
v_call: TRBV2; clone_size: few; j_call: TRBJ2-1; d_call: TRBD1; cdr3_nt: TGTGCCACCCGATTGGGGGACAGCTCCTACAATGAGCAGTTCTTC; cdr3_aa: CATRLGDSSYNEQFF
v_call: TRBV4-2; clone_size: few; j_call: TRBJ2-5; d_call: TRBD1; cdr3_nt: TGTGCCAGCAGCCAAGCTGGGGCAGGGGGCCACGAGACCCAGTACTTC; cdr3_aa: CASSQAGAGGHETQYF
v_call: TRBV2; clone_size: few; j_call: TRBJ2-7; d_call: .; cdr3_nt: TGTGCCAGCAGTACAGGGTCCTACGAGCAGTACTTC; cdr3_aa: CASSTGSYEQYF
v_call: TRBV18; clone_size: few; j_call: TRBJ2-7; d_call: .; cdr3_nt: TGTGCCAGCTCACCAATTTCAGGTAGTAGTTCCGAGCAGTACTTC; cdr3_aa: CASSPISGSSSEQYF
v_call: TRBV7-9; clone_size: .; j_call: TRBJ2-2; d_call: TRBD2; cdr3_nt: TGTGCCAGCAGGCCCACACTAGCGGGGAGACCTAAGAACACCGGGGAGCTGTTTTTT; cdr3_aa: CASRPTLAGRPKNTGELFF
v_call: TRBV5-1; clone_size: .; j_call: TRBJ2-7; d_call: TRBD1; cdr3_nt: TGCGCCAGCAGCCCCTCCGGGACAGGGGCCGGATTAATCTACGAGCAGTACTTC; cdr3_aa: CASSPSGTGAGLIYEQYF
v_call: TRBV6-5; clone_size: .; j_call: TRBJ1-2; d_call: TRBD1; cdr3_nt: TGTGCCAGCACCTTTACTACAGGGGGTGGCTACACCTTC; cdr3_aa: CASTFTTGGGYTF
v_call: TRBV2; clone_size: .; j_call: TRBJ1-5; d_call: .; cdr3_nt: TGTGCCAGCAGTGAGTCTCGGGGGTATCAGCCCCAGCATTTT; cdr3_aa: CASSESRGYQPQHF
v_call: TRBV2; clone_size: few; j_call: TRBJ1-1; d_call: TRBD1; cdr3_nt: TGTGCCAGCAACGGACAGGGATGGACTGAAGCTTTCTTT; cdr3_aa: CASNGQGWTEAFF
v_call: TRBV19; clone_size: .; j_call: TRBJ2-6; d_call: .; cdr3_nt: TGTGCCAGTAGCATTATAGGGGTCACTGGGGCCAACGTCCTGACTTTC; cdr3_aa: CASSIIGVTGANVLTF
v_call: TRBV29-1; clone_size: .; j_call: TRBJ2-5; d_call: TRBD2; cdr3_nt: TGCAGCGTCGTCCCGGGACTAGCGGGCCAAGAGACCCAGTACTTC; cdr3_aa: CSVVPGLAGQETQYF
v_call: TRBV9; clone_size: few; j_call: TRBJ2-3; d_call: TRBD2; cdr3_nt: TGTGCCAGCAGCCCACCTGCGGGGGGCGAGACGCAGTATTTT; cdr3_aa: CASSPPAGGETQYF
v_call: TRBV11-2; clone_size: .; j_call: TRBJ1-2; d_call: TRBD1; cdr3_nt: TGTGCCAGCAGCTCACAGGGGGGCAACTATGGCTACACCTTC; cdr3_aa: CASSSQGGNYGYTF
v_call: TRBV6-6; clone_size: .; j_call: TRBJ2-3; d_call: TRBD2; cdr3_nt: TGTGCCAGCCGACCGACTAGCCAAGATACGCAGTATTTT; cdr3_aa: CASRPTSQDTQYF
v_call: TRBV18; clone_size: .; j_call: TRBJ1-2; d_call: .; cdr3_nt: TGTGCCAGCTCACCACCCGCGCGGGGGCTCGGCTACACCTTC; cdr3_aa: CASSPPARGLGYTF
v_call: TRBV9; clone_size: .; j_call: TRBJ2-4; d_call: .; cdr3_nt: TGTGCCAGCAGCGTAGCTCGACTCGGTTCGGCCAAAAACATTCAGTACTTC; cdr3_aa: CASSVARLGSAKNIQYF
v_call: TRBV6-5; clone_size: .; j_call: TRBJ2-7; d_call: TRBD1; cdr3_nt: TGTGCCAGCAGACCGGGACAGTCTCTTTTCGAGCAGTACTTC; cdr3_aa: CASRPGQSLFEQYF
v_call: TRBV5-6; clone_size: few; j_call: TRBJ2-2; d_call: .; cdr3_nt: TGTGCCAGCAGCCCTCAACAGGCCTGGGCCGGGGAGCTGTTTTTT; cdr3_aa: CASSPQQAWAGELFF
v_call: TRBV7-6; clone_size: few; j_call: TRBJ2-3; d_call: TRBD2; cdr3_nt: TGTGCCAGCAGCTTAGGGACTAGCGTAACAGATACGCAGTATTTT; cdr3_aa: CASSLGTSVTDTQYF
v_call: TRBV19; clone_size: .; j_call: TRBJ2-5; d_call: TRBD1; cdr3_nt: TGTGCCAGTAGTGGAACAGGGGTTCAAGAGACCCAGTACTTC; cdr3_aa: CASSGTGVQETQYF
v_call: TRBV18; clone_size: .; j_call: TRBJ2-7; d_call: .; cdr3_nt: TGTGCCAGCTCACCACGGACAGTTCTAGGCGAGCAGTACTTC; cdr3_aa: CASSPRTVLGEQYF
v_call: TRBV27; clone_size: few; j_call: TRBJ1-2; d_call: .; cdr3_nt: TGTGCCAGCAGTCCAACAGGGAGTTATGGCTACACCTTC; cdr3_aa: CASSPTGSYGYTF
v_call: TRBV14; clone_size: few; j_call: TRBJ1-2; d_call: .; cdr3_nt: TGTGCCAGCAGCCAAGATGTCCAGGGGAGACGAGGCTACACCTTC; cdr3_aa: CASSQDVQGRRGYTF
v_call: TRBV7-9; clone_size: .; j_call: TRBJ2-5; d_call: .; cdr3_nt: TGTGCCAGCAGCTTAGGGGAGGCTCAAGAGACCCAGTACTTC; cdr3_aa: CASSLGEAQETQYF
v_call: TRBV18; clone_size: .; j_call: TRBJ1-1; d_call: .; cdr3_nt: TGTGCCAGCTCACCACAGGGGTTGAACACTGAAGCTTTCTTT; cdr3_aa: CASSPQGLNTEAFF
v_call: TRBV20-1; clone_size: .; j_call: TRBJ1-1; d_call: .; cdr3_nt: TGCAGTGCTAGAGGCAGGACTGAAGCTTTCTTT; cdr3_aa: CSARGRTEAFF
v_call: TRBV4-1; clone_size: few; j_call: TRBJ1-5; d_call: TRBD1; cdr3_nt: TGCGCCAGCAGCCCCCCGAACAGGGGAGCCAGGCCCCAGCATTTT; cdr3_aa: CASSPPNRGARPQHF
v_call: TRBV5-8; clone_size: .; j_call: TRBJ1-3; d_call: .; cdr3_nt: TGTGCCAGCTCACAGGGACGCCTCCGGGCGGGTGGAAACACCATATATTTT; cdr3_aa: CASSQGRLRAGGNTIYF
v_call: TRBV5-4; clone_size: .; j_call: TRBJ2-7; d_call: .; cdr3_nt: TGTGCCAGCAGCTTGGAGGTGCCGGGAAAAGGCGAGCAGTACTTC; cdr3_aa: CASSLEVPGKGEQYF
v_call: TRBV28; clone_size: few; j_call: TRBJ2-1; d_call: TRBD2; cdr3_nt: TGTGCCAGCAGTAGCGGGGTATACAATGAGCAGTTCTTC; cdr3_aa: CASSSGVYNEQFF
v_call: TRBV6-1; clone_size: .; j_call: TRBJ1-2; d_call: .; cdr3_nt: TGTGCCAGCAGTGAAGCGCTGGGGCAGGCCCACTATGGCTACACCTTC; cdr3_aa: CASSEALGQAHYGYTF
v_call: TRBV19; clone_size: few; j_call: TRBJ1-2; d_call: .; cdr3_nt: TGTGCCAGTAATCAGGCCACCTGGGGCTACACCTTC; cdr3_aa: CASNQATWGYTF
v_call: TRBV19; clone_size: .; j_call: TRBJ1-2; d_call: .; cdr3_nt: TGTGCCAGTAGTATACTGGTCAGGGACTATGGCTACACCTTC; cdr3_aa: CASSILVRDYGYTF
v_call: TRBV6-5; clone_size: .; j_call: TRBJ2-1; d_call: .; cdr3_nt: TGTGCCAGCAGTTACTCCACCCGGGGCAATGAGCAGTTCTTC; cdr3_aa: CASSYSTRGNEQFF
v_call: TRBV6-5; clone_size: .; j_call: TRBJ2-1; d_call: TRBD2; cdr3_nt: TGTGCCAGCAGTTCCTTGGCTAGCGGGGGGGATGAGCAGTTCTTC; cdr3_aa: CASSSLASGGDEQFF
v_call: TRBV10-2; clone_size: .; j_call: TRBJ2-3; d_call: TRBD2; cdr3_nt: TGCGCCAGCATGGTTAGCGGGGGCACAGATACGCAGTATTTT; cdr3_aa: CASMVSGGTDTQYF
v_call: TRBV5-5; clone_size: .; j_call: TRBJ1-5; d_call: .; cdr3_nt: TGTGCCAGCAGCTTGCGGGGGTACGGTAATCAGCCCCAGCATTTT; cdr3_aa: CASSLRGYGNQPQHF